These T cell receptor beta chains were read from a single sample in a study of T cells in Graves' hyperthyroidism and ophthalmopathy. From the multiplex PCR reads, TCRdb called clonotypes with MiXCR, one entry per CDR3 protein. The table records 400,000 to 500,000 distinct CDR3 sequences, roughly 14% of them present only once. The source material was blood. The receptor set was obtained from a man between 18 and 29 years old with Graves' ophthalmopathy. CDR3s include the opening cysteine and the closing phenylalanine or tryptophan. D genes are given only for firm matches. Expanded clones get a size class; other rows say once, few or many, or leave the size out.

TRBD2	TRBV3-1	TRBJ2-7	many	TGTGCCAGCAGCCTCAGGAGCGGGAGTACCTACGAGCAGTACTTC	CASSLRSGSTYEQYF
TRBD1	TRBV6-2/TRBV6-3	TRBJ2-5	.	TGTGCCAGCACCAAATCGACAGGGCTCCAAGAGACCCAGTACTTC	CASTKSTGLQETQYF
.	TRBV29-1	TRBJ2-7	.	TGCAGCGTTGGGGGGGCCAGGTTGAACTACGAGCAGTACTTC	CSVGGARLNYEQYF
TRBD1	TRBV5-1	TRBJ2-1	.	TGCGCCAGCAGAACGGGACAGGCCCCCAATGAGCAGTTCTTC	CASRTGQAPNEQFF
.	TRBV2	TRBJ2-2	many	TGTGCCAGCAATCCAGGCTCAGTGGGCACCGGGGAGCTGTTTTTT	CASNPGSVGTGELFF
.	TRBV5-1	TRBJ1-1	many	TGCGCCAGCAGCTTGGGAGGGGAGGGTTACACTGAAGCTTTCTTT	CASSLGGEGYTEAFF
.	TRBV12-3/TRBV12-4	TRBJ1-1	.	TGTGCCAGCAGTTTCTCTTATTACACTGAAGCTTTCTTT	CASSFSYYTEAFF
.	TRBV11-3	TRBJ2-4	.	TGTGCCAGCAGCTACGGAAACATTCAGTACTTC	CASSYGNIQYF
.	TRBV30	TRBJ2-5	many	TGTGCCTGGAGCCCCATAGAGACCCAGTACTTC	CAWSPIETQYF
.	TRBV7-2	TRBJ1-6	many	TGTGCCAGCAGCTTATATGGGAGCTCCTATAATTCACCCCTCCACTTT	CASSLYGSSYNSPLHF
.	TRBV6-1	TRBJ2-1	many	TGTGCCAGCAGTGGGGACTTCATATACAATGAGCAGTTCTTC	CASSGDFIYNEQFF
.	TRBV15	TRBJ1-5	.	TGTGCCACCAGCAGAGATGTCAATCAGCCCCAGCATTTT	CATSRDVNQPQHF
.	TRBV30	TRBJ1-5	many	TGTGCCTGGAGTCAGCGGGGGAATCAGCCCCAGCATTTT	CAWSQRGNQPQHF
TRBD1	TRBV27	TRBJ1-6	.	TGTGCCAGCAGTTTATACGACAGGGTTCTTTCTAATTCACCCCTCCACTTT	CASSLYDRVLSNSPLHF
.	TRBV11-2	TRBJ2-7	many	TGTGCCAGCAGCCCGAGACACTCAGACTACGAGCAGTACTTC	CASSPRHSDYEQYF
.	TRBV5-6	TRBJ1-1	.	TGTGCCAGCAGCTTGTTTGGGAGATCTAGTACTGAAGCTTTCTTT	CASSLFGRSSTEAFF
.	TRBV4-2	TRBJ1-5	.	TGTGCCAGCAGCCACACAGGGCCCGACAATCAGCCCCAGCATTTT	CASSHTGPDNQPQHF
.	TRBV10-2	TRBJ1-1	.	TGCGCCAGCATTTGGGGGCCGAACACTGAAGCTTTCTTT	CASIWGPNTEAFF
.	TRBV4-1	TRBJ1-2	.	TGCGCCAGCAGCCAGGGGGCGGGTCTTAACTATGGCTACACCTTC	CASSQGAGLNYGYTF
.	TRBV2	TRBJ2-5	many	TGTGCCAGCAGTGATCTAGCCCGCCAATTCCAAGAGACCCAGTACTTC	CASSDLARQFQETQYF
.	TRBV6-2/TRBV6-3	TRBJ1-2	many	TGTGCCAGCAGTTACTCATCTTTGTGGCAGAAGGAAGGCTACACCTTC	CASSYSSLWQKEGYTF
.	TRBV6-1	TRBJ2-5	.	TGTGCCAGCAGGCACAGGGTGGGGGGGGAGACCCAGTACTTC	CASRHRVGGETQYF
.	TRBV6-1	TRBJ2-5	many	TGTGCCAGCAGTGCCCTACGGGACGGCCAAGAGACCCAGTACTTC	CASSALRDGQETQYF
TRBD1	TRBV10-3	TRBJ2-7	few	TGTGCCATCAGTGAGTCCCCGCAGGGGGCCTACGAGCAGTACTTC	CAISESPQGAYEQYF
.	TRBV2	TRBJ2-2	few	TGTGCCAGCGGGGGTGATTCCGGGGAGCTGTTTTTT	CASGGDSGELFF
.	TRBV15	TRBJ2-7	many	TGTGCCACCAGCAGAGAAAGCCCAGGAGACTACGAGCAGTACTTC	CATSRESPGDYEQYF
TRBD2	TRBV29-1	TRBJ2-3	few	TGCAGCGCACGGACTAGCGGGAGGCCAGATACGCAGTATTTT	CSARTSGRPDTQYF
TRBD1	TRBV29-1	TRBJ1-2	few	TGCAGCGTGGGACAGGGGGCGAATGGCTACACCTTC	CSVGQGANGYTF
.	TRBV7-3	TRBJ2-3	many	TGTGCCAGCAGCTTACCGGGGTCCACAGATACGCAGTATTTT	CASSLPGSTDTQYF
.	TRBV3-1	TRBJ2-1	many	TGTGCCAGCAGCCAAGAGGGGCAGCGGGTATACAATGAGCAGTTCTTC	CASSQEGQRVYNEQFF
.	TRBV27	TRBJ2-3	many	TGTGCCAGCAGTTTTGAGGGCCCCACAGATACGCAGTATTTT	CASSFEGPTDTQYF
.	TRBV6-1	TRBJ2-7	.	TGTGCCAGCAGTGGAATCCGGCTGAGGGTTCTTCGTAACGAGCAGTACTTC	CASSGIRLRVLRNEQYF
.	TRBV6-1	TRBJ1-2	.	TGTGCCAGCAGTGATAGACAAGTCTCTAGCTATGGCTACACCTTC	CASSDRQVSSYGYTF
.	TRBV13	TRBJ1-1	many	TGTGCCAGCAGCTTAGGGGACAGAAACACTGAAGCTTTCTTT	CASSLGDRNTEAFF
.	TRBV7-9	TRBJ2-7	many	TGTGCCAGCAGCCGCGTTGTTGTATACGAGCAGTACTTC	CASSRVVVYEQYF
TRBD1	TRBV7-3	TRBJ2-1	.	TGTGCCAGCAGCTCAAATCCAGGACAGGGGCCATACAATGAGCAGTTCTTC	CASSSNPGQGPYNEQFF
TRBD1	TRBV7-9	TRBJ2-3	many	TGTGCCAGCAGCTCCGGACAGGGGGACGCAGATACGCAGTATTTT	CASSSGQGDADTQYF
.	TRBV6-9	TRBJ2-2	.	TGTGCCAGCAGTTACGCAGGGTTGGACTCGTACACCGGGGAGCTGTTTTTT	CASSYAGLDSYTGELFF
TRBD2	TRBV7-8	TRBJ2-1	.	TGTGCCAGCAGTTTTAGCGGGGGGGGAGAGGGTGAGCAGTTCTTC	CASSFSGGGEGEQFF
TRBD2	TRBV27	TRBJ2-1	many	TGTGCCAGCAGCATCCGGACTAGCGGGGACAATGAGCAGTTCTTC	CASSIRTSGDNEQFF
TRBD2	TRBV5-6	TRBJ2-5	.	TGTGCCAGCAGCCTCCTTAGGGGAGGGGCCCAAGAGACCCAGTACTTC	CASSLLRGGAQETQYF
.	TRBV4-1	TRBJ1-1	few	TGCGCCAGCAGCCAAGATTTCCCAAAATCGAACGCTGAAGCTTTCTTT	CASSQDFPKSNAEAFF
.	TRBV11-2	TRBJ2-3	many	TGTGCCAGCAGCTTAGGAGGGGCAGGGCAATTAGATACGCAGTATTTT	CASSLGGAGQLDTQYF
.	TRBV12-3/TRBV12-4	TRBJ1-1	many	TGTGCCAGCAGTGTTTGGGGGGGAGGGAACACTGAAGCTTTCTTT	CASSVWGGGNTEAFF
TRBD2	TRBV14	TRBJ2-1	many	TGTGCCAGCCACAGCGGGAGGTACTACAATGAGCAGTTCTTC	CASHSGRYYNEQFF
TRBD2	TRBV4-1	TRBJ2-1	few	TGCGCCAGCAGCCAGACTAGCGCTGGTAATGAGCAGTTCTTC	CASSQTSAGNEQFF
TRBD1	TRBV7-9	TRBJ2-7	few	TGTGCCAGCAGCTTACAGACAGGGGAATACTACGAGCAGTACTTC	CASSLQTGEYYEQYF
.	TRBV4-2	TRBJ2-7	few	TGTGCCAGCAGCCCCCTGTACTGGGACGAGCAGTACTTC	CASSPLYWDEQYF
.	TRBV7-6	TRBJ2-1	few	TGTGCCAGCAGCTTAGGGACTACCAGCAATGAGCAGTTCTTC	CASSLGTTSNEQFF
TRBD1	TRBV12-5	TRBJ2-1	many	TGTGCTAGTGGCCGGGGGACAGGCGGAACCTACAATGAGCAGTTCTTC	CASGRGTGGTYNEQFF
TRBD1	TRBV6-1	TRBJ2-1	few	TGTGCCAGCAGCGTCACCGGGACAGGGGGTACTAATGAGCAGTTCTTC	CASSVTGTGGTNEQFF
TRBD2	TRBV3-1	TRBJ2-3	many	TGTGCCAGCAGCCTCCGGACTAGCGGCACAGATACGCAGTATTTT	CASSLRTSGTDTQYF
.	TRBV27	TRBJ2-7	.	TGTGCCAGCAGGTCAGGAATCGCGTACGAGCAGTACTTC	CASRSGIAYEQYF
.	TRBV11-2	TRBJ1-2	many	TGTGCCAGCAGCCCGGTGGAAGGCTACACCTTC	CASSPVEGYTF
TRBD2	TRBV18	TRBJ2-7	few	TGTGCCAGCTCACCAGGGTTACGGGAGGCGACCTACGAGCAGTACTTC	CASSPGLREATYEQYF
.	TRBV20-1	TRBJ2-7	many	TGCAGTGCTAGAGATCCCAGACTCGCCGGGATGGGGGAGCAGTACTTC	CSARDPRLAGMGEQYF
.	TRBV7-8	TRBJ1-5	few	TGTGCCAGCAGCTTACCGACGACCAATCAGCCCCAGCATTTT	CASSLPTTNQPQHF
TRBD1	TRBV28	TRBJ1-1	many	TGTGCCAGCAGAACCGGGACAGGGGGCATGGGCACTGAAGCTTTCTTT	CASRTGTGGMGTEAFF
TRBD2	TRBV24-1	TRBJ2-1	.	TGTGCCATCTACCCGGGACTAGAGAACAATGAGCAGTTCTTC	CAIYPGLENNEQFF